This entry lists 10 T cell receptor beta chains sequenced from one sample in a study of blood T cell repertoires in COVID-19. Method: immunoSEQ multiplex PCR; TCRdb's copy keeps in-frame clones and lacks some. This sample has a few hundred thousand clones, with approximately 82% found just once. The sequenced sample consisted of peripheral blood. These receptors were taken from a woman between 50 and 59 years old with acute or convalescent COVID-19.

The genes are TRBV6-2 or TRBV6-3 and TRBJ2-5, with D perhaps matching TRBD2 (6 bases). The V and J ends lost 3 bases and 5 bases respectively, with 16 bases between them. From germline, CDR1 is MNHEY and CDR2 SVGEGT. CDR3 size: 15 residues. CDR3 DNA sequence: TGTGCCAGCAGTTATAATCCGGGAGACGCGGAGACCCAGTACTTC. This codes for CASSYNPGDAETQYF.

The chain couples TRBV10-2 to TRBJ1-6; TRBD1 matches 7 bases. The germline CDR1 and CDR2 sequences are WSHSY and SAAADI. V lost 10 bases, J lost 7 bases, and 10 bases stayed unmatched. CDR3 length: 14 residues. CDR3: CATAQGPRNSPLHF. In DNA form, the CDR3 reads TGCGCCACCGCACAGGGGCCACGGAATTCACCCCTCCACTTT.

This clone was observed a single time. The chain combines TRBV18 with TRBJ2-2, with 12 bases that match TRBD2. The junction had 6 bases not matched to a gene; V was cut back by 0 bases and J by 7 bases. CDR3 size: 17 residues. In germline, CDR1 is KGHSH, CDR2 LQKENI. The CDR3 spells CASSPPSSGRANGELFF. The CDR3 DNA sequence: TGTGCCAGCTCACCACCGTCTAGCGGGAGGGCCAACGGGGAGCTGTTTTTT. The variable domain in full, with the rest retrieved from reference TRBV18 and TRBJ2-2, is NAGVMQNPRHLVRRRGQEARLRCSPMKGHSHVYWYRQLPEEGLKFMVYLQKENIIDESGMPKERFSAEFPKEGPSILRIQQVVRGDSAAYFCASSPPSSGRANGELFFGEGSRLTVL.

The chain couples TRBV27 to TRBJ2-3, with a possible D match to TRBD2 (6 bases). CDR1 and CDR2 from the germline V gene are MNHEY and SMNVEV (reference sequence). V lost 0 bases and J lost 9, with 10 bases in between. The CDR3 has 13 amino acids. This chain's CDR3 is CASSLSVRGTQYF. The CDR3 DNA is TGTGCCAGCAGTTTATCAGTCCGGGGGACGCAGTATTTT.

The V call is TRBV5-1, the J call TRBJ1-2; D unclear. Trimming removed 4 bases from V and 1 base from J, with 8 bases in between. This CDR3 is 13 amino acids long. Germline V gives CDR1 SGHRS, CDR2 YFSETQ. The CDR3 DNA is TGCGCCAGCAGCGCCGGGTATAACTATGGCTACACCTTC. Residues: CASSAGYNYGYTF.

Here the CDR3 reads CASSWSGGKATEAFF. The CDR3 DNA reads as TGCGCCAGCAGCTGGTCAGGGGGGAAGGCCACTGAAGCTTTCTTT. V and J are TRBV5-1 and TRBJ1-1, with 7 bases aligning to TRBD1. Germline lookup yields CDR1 SGHRS and CDR2 YFSETQ. Unmatched junction bases numbered 9, after V lost 3 bases and J lost 4 bases. CDR3 length equals 15 residues.

This chain links TRBV9 with TRBJ2-3, with 8 bases identical to TRBD2. The length of the CDR3 is 15 residues. J lost 6 bases, V lost 3 bases, and 9 bases had no gene match. Germline V CDR1 and CDR2: SGDLS, YYNGEE. The CDR3, as DNA: TGTGCCAGCAGCGATGGGAGCGGGAGAATTGATACGCAGTATTTT. As protein: CASSDGSGRIDTQYF.

The genes are TRBV25-1 and TRBJ1-6; the D gene is possibly TRBD1 (5 bases). The germline V gene has CDR1 MGHDK and CDR2 SYGVNS. Between the trimmed V and J ends, which lost 4 bases and 5 bases, there was a span of 6 bases. There are 13 residues in the CDR3. The CDR3 coding sequence is TGTGCCAGCAGTGTACAGGATAATTCACCCCTCCACTTT. Protein product: CASSVQDNSPLHF.

The gene calls are TRBV2 and TRBJ2-2, with a tentative D call TRBD1 (6 bases). Germline V lookup: CDR1 SNHLY, CDR2 FYNNEI. The length of the CDR3 is 11 residues. V lost 3 bases, J lost 16 bases, and 12 bases lay in between. The CDR3, as DNA: TGTGCCAGCAGTGATTCGGACAGTCGGTTTTTT. It specifies CASSDSDSRFF.

V is TRBV7-2 and J is TRBJ2-7, with D perhaps matching TRBD2 (6 bases). Germline values: CDR1 SGHTA, CDR2 FQGNSA. Trimming shortened V by 6 bases and J by 6 bases, and 18 bases separated the two germline ends. The length of the CDR3 is 14 residues. The CDR3 DNA follows: TGTGCCAGCAGGAGACCTAGCGTGGGAAGCGAGCAGTACTTC. This encodes CASRRPSVGSEQYF.